A selection of T cell receptor beta chains follows, all from one sample in a study of T-cell memory formation after mild COVID-19. TCRdb processed the 5' RACE reads anew with MiXCR; each CDR3 protein has one entry. The data show under 250,000 distinct CDR3 sequences, with 8% to 10% seen just once and more than 20% held by the top ten. Sequencing used PBMCs or a T cell subset sorted from them (not recorded which). The receptor set was obtained from a man aged 18-30 years who had mild COVID-19 (a few samples of this study predate the infection). Cell type and time point are not known. Both conserved end residues are part of each CDR3. Each record gives: D gene, J gene, clone size, V gene, CDR3 DNA, CDR3 protein. A D gene is named only where the DNA matches it firmly. Not all rows give a size; the values are once, few, many and, for expanded clones, a class.

NA,TRBJ1-6,few,TRBV20-1,TGCAGTGCTAGACGGCCCCTAGGAGCCTATAATTCACCCCTCCACTTT,CSARRPLGAYNSPLHF
NA,TRBJ2-7,NA,TRBV11-2,TGTGCCAGCAGCTTATCAGGGATCGAGCAGTACTTC,CASSLSGIEQYF
TRBD1,TRBJ1-4,NA,TRBV10-3,TGTGCCATCAGTCCACAGGGGACCTCTAATGAAAAACTGTTTTTT,CAISPQGTSNEKLFF
NA,TRBJ2-5,NA,TRBV9,TGTGCCAGCAGCGTCCAACCGGGGGTGGAGACCCAGTACTTC,CASSVQPGVETQYF
NA,TRBJ1-2,few,TRBV18,TGTGCCAGCTCACTCGACAGGTGGGGCTATGGCTACACCTTC,CASSLDRWGYGYTF
TRBD2,TRBJ2-1,many,TRBV12-3/TRBV12-4,TGTGCCAGCAGTTTAAGCGGGGGGGCAGATGAGCAGTTCTTC,CASSLSGGADEQFF
TRBD2,TRBJ2-1,few,TRBV5-1,TGCGCCAGCAGCCGCACAATAGCGGGGGTCAACAATGAGCAGTTCTTC,CASSRTIAGVNNEQFF
NA,TRBJ1-1,NA,TRBV7-3,TGTGCCAGCAGTCCGGGGTGGGGAGTTGAAGCTTTCTTT,CASSPGWGVEAFF
TRBD1,TRBJ1-4,few,TRBV10-3,TGTGCCATCAGTGAGTCGACAGGGGTTGAAGAAAAACTGTTTTTT,CAISESTGVEEKLFF
NA,TRBJ2-3,few,TRBV28,TGTGCCAGCAGTTTACTCCAGGGGAATACGCAGTATTTT,CASSLLQGNTQYF
NA,TRBJ2-7,many,TRBV7-2,TGTGCCAGCAGCTTAGAGGTTTCGGCGGTAGCCTACGAGCAGTACTTC,CASSLEVSAVAYEQYF
NA,TRBJ2-1,NA,TRBV4-1,TGCGCCAGCGGTACCCTTGCGGAGCCCGGTGAGCAGTTCTTC,CASGTLAEPGEQFF
NA,TRBJ2-2,few,TRBV5-5,TGTGCCAGCAGCTCAAGAGGGGGAAACACCGGGGAGCTGTTTTTT,CASSSRGGNTGELFF
NA,TRBJ1-3,few,TRBV20-1,TGCAGTGCGTTGCGACAGAGCTCTGGAAACACCATATATTTT,CSALRQSSGNTIYF
NA,TRBJ2-1,few,TRBV5-1,TGCGCCAGCAGCTTCGGACATCCCCCCGGTAATGAGCAGTTCTTC,CASSFGHPPGNEQFF
NA,TRBJ2-3,NA,TRBV5-1,TGCGCCAGCAGCTTGGAGGTTTCCGCGGGAACAGATACGCAGTATTTT,CASSLEVSAGTDTQYF
TRBD1,TRBJ2-1,few,TRBV28,TGTGCCAGCAGTTTCCCGGGGACAGGGAATAATGAGCAGTTCTTC,CASSFPGTGNNEQFF
NA,TRBJ2-3,many,TRBV7-9,TGTGCCAGCAGCTCGGTAATCCTCGGAGGTACGCAGTATTTT,CASSSVILGGTQYF